Shown below are 11 T cell receptor beta chains from a single sample sequenced in a study of T cells in Graves' hyperthyroidism and ophthalmopathy. Amplification targeted TCR beta CDR3 regions from RNA transcripts. TCR CDR3 underwent first-round RT-PCR with the HTBI primer set. TCRdb fed the multiplex PCR reads into MiXCR, producing one record per CDR3 protein. The data contain roughly 500,000 distinct CDR3 sequences, around 50% of them singletons. Sequenced input: peripheral blood or thyroid tissue (not recorded which). The receptors here all came from an adult woman with Graves' disease, either hyperthyroidism or ophthalmopathy (not recorded which).

The chain carries TRBV29-1 and TRBJ1-1; the D is unclear. This CDR3 is built from 12 residues. Germline CDR1 reads SQVTM; CDR2 reads ANQGSEA. Trimming stripped 7 bases from V and 6 bases from J, with 15 bases between. This CDR3 reads CSGGRLKAEAFF. CDR3 DNA: TGCAGCGGTGGGCGGCTGAAGGCTGAAGCTTTCTTT. Supplemented by reference TRBV29-1 and TRBJ1-1, the full variable domain reads SAVISQKPSRDICQRGTSLTIQCQVDSQVTMMFWYRQQPGQSLTLIATANQGSEATYESGFVIDKFPISRPNLTFSTLTVSNMSPEDSSIYLCSGGRLKAEAFFGQGTRLTVV.

This clonotype was counted once. V gene TRBV20-1 combines with J gene TRBJ2-5; a weak D match, TRBD1 (6 bases). The length of the CDR3 is 14 residues. The ends were cut back, 4 bases at V and 9 bases at J, with 21 bases in the middle. Germline CDR1 is DFQATT and CDR2 is SNEGSKA (reference sequence). The CDR3 protein is CSANEGGSNQPQYF. In DNA, the CDR3 is TGCAGTGCTAACGAAGGGGGTAGCAATCAGCCCCAGTACTTC.

The rearrangement joins TRBV10-3 to TRBJ1-5; TRBD1 aligns across 8 bases. This CDR3 region has 13 residues. V trimming: 10 bases; J trimming: 7 bases; junction bases outside the gene matches: 9. CDR1 is ENHRY and CDR2 is SYGVKD in the germline V gene. The CDR3 coding sequence is TGTGCCAGCACGGACAGGGTTGGGCAGCCCCAGCATTTT. Translation gives CASTDRVGQPQHF.

This clonotype showed up many times. V usage is TRBV12-3 or TRBV12-4 and J usage is TRBJ1-1, with D perhaps matching TRBD1 (5 bases). Trimming pared 3 bases from V and 12 bases from J, leaving 20 bases between. The length of the CDR3 is 14 residues. CDR3 loop: CASSFDLLGTSTFF. The DNA of the CDR3 is TGTGCCAGCAGTTTCGACTTGTTAGGGACGTCGACTTTCTTT.

The chain couples TRBV7-9 to TRBJ1-2; TRBD1 might be the D (5 bases). In germline, CDR1 is SEHNR, CDR2 FQNEAQ (reference sequence). This CDR3 spans 12 amino acids. Trimming removed 5 bases at V and 7 bases at J, with 11 bases between. CDR3 residues: CASSAGTFGYTF. CDR3 nucleotide sequence: TGTGCCAGCAGCGCCGGGACGTTTGGCTACACCTTC. The full variable domain, in which reference TRBV7-9 and TRBJ1-2 provide the parts outside the CDR3, is DTGVSQNPRHKITKRGQNVTFRCDPISEHNRLYWYRQTLGQGPEFLTYFQNEAQLEKSRLLSDRFSAERPKGSFSTLEIQRTEQGDSAMYLCASSAGTFGYTFGSGTRLTVV.

The chain joins TRBV29-1 to TRBJ1-1, with 8 bases identical to TRBD1. CDR1 and CDR2 (germline): SQVTM, ANQGSEA. V was clipped by 6 bases and J by 4 bases; unmatched bases: 7. The CDR3 extends over 13 amino acids. The DNA for the CDR3 is TGCAGCGTGAGCAGGGGGCAAGGCACTGAAGCTTTCTTT. Its translation: CSVSRGQGTEAFF.

The rearrangement joins TRBV2 to TRBJ1-5; 8 nucleotides match TRBD1. Trimming took 11 bases from V and 5 from J; bases not matched to a gene: 11. Germline CDR1 SNHLY, CDR2 FYNNEI. This CDR3 comprises 14 residues. The CDR3 here is CAGGVQGADQPQHF. As DNA, the CDR3 is TGTGCCGGCGGGGTTCAGGGGGCGGATCAGCCCCAGCATTTT.

This rearrangement joins TRBV6-6 to TRBJ1-3; 8 bases match TRBD1. This CDR3 comprises 16 residues. V was pared by 5 bases and J by 4 bases, with 10 bases of the junction left unmatched. Per germline, CDR1 MNHNY and CDR2 SVGAGI (reference sequence). CDR3: CASSASGGAWGNTIYF. CDR3 DNA: TGTGCCAGCAGTGCATCAGGGGGCGCTTGGGGAAACACCATATATTTT.

This clonotype appeared many times. The chain has TRBV2 and TRBJ1-1; D possibly corresponds to TRBD1 (6 bases). The CDR3 extends over 11 amino acids. With 5 bases removed from V and 7 bases from J, the gap between germline ends came to 8 bases. Germline CDR1 and CDR2: SNHLY and FYNNEI. The CDR3 DNA is TGTGCCAGCAGTACAGGGAGTGAAGCTTTCTTT. Translating gives CASSTGSEAFF.

The chain is built from TRBV28 and TRBJ1-3, with unresolved D. The V gene's germline CDR1 is MDHEN and CDR2 SYDVKM. There are 13 residues in the CDR3. V shed 5 bases and J shed 4 bases, with 9 bases lying between them. The CDR3 sequence: CASSEVQGNTIYF. CDR3 nucleotides: TGTGCCAGCAGTGAGGTCCAGGGAAACACCATATATTTT.

The V call is TRBV14, the J call TRBJ2-5; TRBD1 is a possible D gene (5 bases). V lost 4 bases and J 5 bases, leaving 17 bases between the germline ends. Germline loops: CDR1 SGHDN, CDR2 FVKESK. CDR3 length: 15 residues. The CDR3 DNA follows: TGTGCCAGCAGCCCTAGGGGATGGGATGGCGAGACCCAGTACTTC. This codes for CASSPRGWDGETQYF. Full variable domain (outside the CDR3, taken from reference TRBV14 and TRBJ2-5): EAGVTQFPSHSVIEKGQTVTLRCDPISGHDNLYWYRRVMGKEIKFLLHFVKESKQDESGMPNNRFLAERTGGTYSTLKVQPAELEDSGVYFCASSPRGWDGETQYFGPGTRLLVL.